This is a list of T cell receptor beta chains from one sample in a study of early T cells in non-severe SARS-CoV-2 infection. TCRdb reprocessed the 5' RACE reads with MiXCR, giving one entry per CDR3 protein. Altogether tens of thousands of distinct CDR3 sequences are present, roughly 23% being singletons, with the ten largest covering 4% to 5%. Sequences were derived from whole blood, sampled at baseline. The receptors stem from an adult who was a healthcare worker with PCR-confirmed SARS-CoV-2 infection or an uninfected control (not recorded which). Both conserved end residues are part of each CDR3. D genes are given only for firm matches. Clone size is not always given. Where it is, it says once, few, many or a class for expanded clones.

j_call | clone_size | d_call | v_call | cdr3_aa | cdr3_nt
TRBJ2-3 | few | . | TRBV7-2 | CASRQAPDTQYF | TGTGCCAGCAGACAAGCTCCGGATACGCAGTATTTT
TRBJ1-5 | . | . | TRBV9 | CASSVGGPNQPQHF | TGTGCCAGCAGCGTAGGGGGGCCGAATCAGCCCCAGCATTTT
TRBJ1-2 | once | TRBD1 | TRBV29-1 | CSVTQGAQGYTF | TGCAGCGTGACACAGGGGGCGCAGGGCTACACCTTC
TRBJ2-2 | . | . | TRBV7-9 | CASSLEGNRGELFF | TGTGCCAGCAGCTTGGAGGGGAATCGCGGGGAGCTGTTTTTT
TRBJ2-5 | . | . | TRBV20-1 | CSASKEGTQETQYF | TGCAGTGCTAGTAAGGAGGGGACACAAGAGACCCAGTACTTC
TRBJ2-3 | few | . | TRBV3-1 | CASSQKGADTQYF | TGTGCCAGCAGCCAGAAGGGTGCAGATACGCAGTATTTT
TRBJ2-5 | few | TRBD2 | TRBV3-1 | CASSQVIPSGGGQETQYF | TGTGCCAGCAGCCAAGTGATCCCTTCAGGCGGGGGTCAGGAGACCCAGTACTTC
TRBJ1-1 | few | TRBD1 | TRBV5-6 | CASSLISRGPHTEAFF | TGTGCCAGCAGCTTGATCTCCAGGGGGCCCCACACTGAAGCTTTCTTT
TRBJ1-1 | . | TRBD1 | TRBV7-9 | CASSPGDRVNTEAFF | TGTGCCAGCAGCCCAGGGGACAGGGTGAACACTGAAGCTTTCTTT
TRBJ2-7 | . | . | TRBV29-1 | CSVEDLQGTHF | TGCAGCGTTGAAGATCTACAGGGAACGCACTTC
TRBJ2-1 | few | . | TRBV9 | CASSVGRGGYNEQFF | TGTGCCAGCAGCGTAGGCAGGGGGGGATACAATGAGCAGTTCTTC
TRBJ1-1 | few | . | TRBV30 | CAWSWGTEAFF | TGTGCCTGGAGTTGGGGGACTGAAGCTTTCTTT
TRBJ2-7 | . | TRBD1 | TRBV11-3 | CASSLTGYYEQYF | TGTGCCAGCAGCTTGACAGGGTACTACGAGCAGTACTTC
TRBJ2-7 | . | . | TRBV27 | CASSPPNNGGAYEQYF | TGTGCCAGCAGTCCCCCTAATAACGGGGGCGCCTACGAGCAGTACTTC
TRBJ2-5 | medium-sized | TRBD2 | TRBV7-7 | CASSPGLAGEETQYF | TGTGCTAGCAGCCCGGGACTAGCGGGGGAAGAGACCCAGTACTTC
TRBJ1-4 | few | . | TRBV5-5 | CASSWTLNEKLFF | TGTGCCAGCAGCTGGACACTTAATGAAAAACTGTTTTTT
TRBJ2-1 | . | . | TRBV24-1 | CATSDTSNEQFF | TGTGCCACCAGTGACACCTCGAATGAGCAGTTCTTC
TRBJ2-2 | . | TRBD1 | TRBV3-1 | CASSQVQGAITGELFF | TGTGCCAGCAGCCAAGTGCAGGGGGCGATCACCGGGGAGCTGTTTTTT
TRBJ2-5 | few | TRBD1 | TRBV9 | CASSVTSGGVETQYF | TGTGCCAGCAGCGTCACTTCAGGGGGAGTCGAGACCCAGTACTTC
TRBJ2-7 | few | . | TRBV11-2 | CASSLKGGSDEQYF | TGTGCCAGCAGCTTAAAGGGTGGTTCGGACGAGCAGTACTTC
TRBJ1-1 | . | . | TRBV7-9 | CASSLAGQRTEAFF | TGTGCCAGCAGCTTAGCAGGGCAGAGGACTGAAGCTTTCTTT
TRBJ2-4 | . | TRBD1 | TRBV9 | CASSVDYRGQAKNIQYF | TGTGCCAGCAGCGTTGATTACAGGGGGCAGGCCAAAAACATTCAGTACTTC
TRBJ2-5 | many | TRBD1 | TRBV5-1 | CASSWGRGQETQYF | TGCGCCAGCAGCTGGGGCAGGGGGCAAGAGACCCAGTACTTC
TRBJ1-1 | few | . | TRBV7-3 | CASSLVGVTTEAFF | TGTGCCAGCAGCCTTGTGGGGGTGACCACTGAAGCTTTCTTT
TRBJ2-3 | few | . | TRBV5-1 | CASSFLGTTDTQYF | TGCGCCAGCAGCTTTTTGGGGACCACAGATACGCAGTATTTT
TRBJ2-1 | few | TRBD1 | TRBV5-1 | CASSFDRVLDNEQFF | TGCGCCAGCAGCTTCGACAGGGTCCTGGACAATGAGCAGTTCTTC
TRBJ1-3 | . | TRBD1 | TRBV6-5 | CASSRRTGVAGNTIYF | TGTGCCAGCAGCCGACGGACAGGGGTGGCTGGAAACACCATATATTTT
TRBJ1-5 | few | TRBD1 | TRBV20-1 | CSAKTGPYSNQPQHF | TGCAGTGCAAAGACAGGGCCATATAGCAATCAGCCCCAGCATTTT
TRBJ2-4 | . | . | TRBV14 | CASSQAADIQYF | TGTGCCAGCAGCCAAGCCGCGGACATTCAGTACTTC
TRBJ1-6 | few | . | TRBV9 | CASSVTGTGNSPLHF | TGTGCCAGCAGCGTAACCGGGACTGGCAATTCACCCCTCCACTTT
TRBJ2-3 | . | . | TRBV30 | CAWSVTFTDTQYF | TGTGCCTGGAGTGTAACCTTCACAGATACGCAGTATTTT
TRBJ2-1 | . | TRBD2 | TRBV7-2 | CASSLGGSVQFF | TGTGCCAGCAGCTTGGGGGGGTCCGTCCAGTTCTTC
TRBJ2-2 | few | . | TRBV10-3 | CAISDSASRATGELFF | TGTGCCATCAGTGACTCGGCCAGTAGGGCCACCGGGGAGCTGTTTTTT
TRBJ2-7 | few | . | TRBV20-1 | CSAGPLGPYEQYF | TGCAGTGCTGGCCCCCTGGGCCCCTACGAGCAGTACTTC
TRBJ1-6 | few | . | TRBV11-2 | CASSSSVRVLRNSPLHF | TGTGCCAGCAGCTCCTCGGTCAGGGTCCTACGTAATTCACCCCTCCACTTT
TRBJ1-2 | many | . | TRBV30 | CAWSAGHGYTF | TGTGCCTGGAGTGCGGGGCATGGCTACACCTTC
TRBJ1-6 | few | . | TRBV7-2 | CASSPGPSPSPLHF | TGTGCCAGCAGCCCCGGGCCCTCGCCATCACCCCTCCACTTT
TRBJ2-5 | medium-sized | . | TRBV12-3/TRBV12-4 | CASSPGNGAQYF | TGTGCCAGCAGCCCGGGGAACGGGGCCCAGTACTTC
TRBJ2-7 | few | TRBD1 | TRBV30 | CAWSVQGVNEQYF | TGTGCCTGGAGTGTACAGGGGGTCAACGAGCAGTACTTC
TRBJ2-7 | . | TRBD1 | TRBV20-1 | CSARDRASYEQYF | TGCAGTGCCCGGGACAGAGCCTCCTACGAGCAGTACTTC
TRBJ2-5 | few | . | TRBV10-2 | CASSESRETQYF | TGCGCCAGCAGTGAGTCGAGAGAGACCCAGTACTTC
TRBJ2-1 | many | . | TRBV19 | CASSIADGYNEQFF | TGTGCCAGTAGTATAGCCGACGGTTACAATGAGCAGTTCTTC
TRBJ2-1 | . | . | TRBV20-1 | CSADRSGGNEQFF | TGCAGTGCAGACCGTAGCGGTGGCAATGAGCAGTTCTTC
TRBJ2-2 | . | TRBD2 | TRBV10-1 | CASSRTSGNTGELFF | TGCGCCAGCAGCCGGACTAGCGGAAACACCGGGGAGCTGTTTTTT
TRBJ1-2 | . | . | TRBV4-2 | CASSQGPFSGMNGYTF | TGTGCCAGCAGCCAAGGCCCTTTCTCCGGGATGAATGGCTACACCTTC
TRBJ1-2 | . | . | TRBV7-9 | CASSFKGVSSYGYTF | TGTGCCAGCAGCTTTAAAGGGGTTAGCAGCTATGGCTACACCTTC